Each of the 32 T cell receptor beta chains below was sequenced from the same sample in a study of T cell responses to AZD1222 COVID-19 vaccine. Generated by immunoSEQ multiplex PCR, the TCRdb table keeps only in-frame clones and is missing some. The sample lists about 150,000 clones, approximately 91% seen once, with approximately 7.2% in the top ten. This sample comprised peripheral blood, obtained after recovery from COVID-19. These receptors all stem from an adult who had recovered from COVID-19.

V and J are TRBV5-1 and TRBJ2-7; TRBD2 matches at 7 bases. Per the germline V gene, CDR1 is SGHRS and CDR2 is YFSETQ. The V gene end was trimmed by 6 bases and the J gene end by 0 bases; junction bases not matched to a gene: 9. CDR3 length: 15 amino acids. CDR3 amino acids: CASTIGGGSSYEQYF. Here the CDR3 DNA reads TGCGCCAGCACCATAGGTGGCGGGAGCTCCTACGAGCAGTACTTC.

The chain has TRBV11-2 and TRBJ1-2, with 8 bases aligning to TRBD1. CDR3 length equals 13 residues. J lost 6 bases, V lost 1 base, and 1 base had no gene match. CDR1 SGHAT and CDR2 FQNNGV come from the germline V gene. In DNA form, the CDR3 reads TGTGCCAGCAGCTTAGCAGGGGGCAATGGCTACACCTTC. This translates into CASSLAGGNGYTF.

The rearrangement uses TRBV3-1 (or the pseudogene TRBV3-2) and TRBJ2-3, with D maybe TRBD1 (5 bases). V was clipped by 3 bases and J by 0 bases, with 10 bases between them. The CDR3 has 15 residues. Germline V CDR1 and CDR2: LGHDT, YNNKEL (reference sequence). Here the CDR3 DNA reads TGTGCCAGCAGCCATCCGACAGCAAGCACAGATACGCAGTATTTT. It yields the protein CASSHPTASTDTQYF.

This sequence joins TRBV10-3 and TRBJ2-5; 12 bases are a match to TRBD2. The CDR3 sequence is 15 residues long. Germline V lookup: CDR1 ENHRY, CDR2 SYGVKD. V shed 5 bases and J 2 bases; nucleotides not matched to a gene: 3. The chain's CDR3 is CAISPGLAGQETQYF. As DNA, the CDR3 is TGTGCCATCAGTCCGGGACTAGCGGGTCAAGAGACCCAGTACTTC.

The chain joins TRBV3-1 (or the pseudogene TRBV3-2) to TRBJ2-7; 9 nucleotides agree with TRBD2. The CDR3 totals 14 residues. V dropped 4 bases and J dropped 0; count of bases not matched to a gene: 1. CDR1 and CDR2 from the germline V gene are LGHDT and YNNKEL (reference sequence). This chain's CDR3 is CASSPTSGSYEQYF. CDR3 nucleotide sequence: TGTGCCAGCAGCCCGACTAGCGGCTCCTACGAGCAGTACTTC.

A few counts support this clone. This CDR3 reads CASSPFRGRWVTEAFF. For the CDR3, the DNA is TGTGCCAGCAGCCCCTTCAGGGGGCGGTGGGTCACTGAAGCTTTCTTT. This chain joins TRBV14 and TRBJ1-1; the match to TRBD1 covers 8 bases. Germline V gene data show CDR1 as SGHDN and CDR2 as FVKESK. This CDR3 is built from 16 residues. J gave up 4 bases and V 4 bases, and 11 bases lay outside the gene matches.

This clone was found a few times. The chain has TRBV27 and TRBJ2-7; 13 bases map to TRBD2. Losses at the gene ends were 5 bases for V and 3 bases for J; bases not matched to a gene: 4. The CDR3 has 15 amino acids. Germline V lookup: CDR1 MNHEY, CDR2 SMNVEV (reference sequence). The chain's CDR3 is CASSKGLAGLYEQYF. In nucleotides, the CDR3 is TGTGCCAGCAGTAAGGGACTAGCGGGACTCTACGAGCAGTACTTC.

The chain is built from TRBV7-6 and TRBJ2-5; 7 bases agree with TRBD1. Germline lookup yields CDR1 SGHVS and CDR2 FNYEAQ. The CDR3 totals 13 residues. With V trimmed by 3 bases and J by 7 bases, 5 bases remained unmatched. CDR3 in amino acids: CASSLDRLGTQYF. DNA of the CDR3: TGTGCCAGCAGCTTGGACAGGCTCGGGACCCAGTACTTC.

The chain recombines TRBV29-1 with TRBJ2-5; TRBD2 aligns across 7 bases. Trimming took 4 bases from V and 5 from J; bases not matched to a gene: 4. There are 12 residues in the CDR3. From germline, CDR1 is SQVTM and CDR2 ANQGSEA. The CDR3 bases are TGCAGCGTTGTTCTGGGGGGGGAGACCCAGTACTTC. Amino acids: CSVVLGGETQYF.

This chain uses TRBV15 with TRBJ1-1, with D hard to call. Trimming removed 0 bases at V and 3 bases at J, with 8 bases between. This CDR3 is 14 amino acids long. Germline V gene data show CDR1 as LNHNV and CDR2 as YYDKDF (reference sequence). CDR3: CATSRDQGYTEAFF. The CDR3 DNA reads TGTGCCACCAGCAGAGATCAAGGGTACACTGAAGCTTTCTTT.

CDR3 loop: CASSQVIGRGRTEAFF. In DNA form, the CDR3 reads TGTGCCAGCAGCCAAGTGATTGGCAGGGGGAGGACTGAAGCTTTCTTT. The chain carries TRBV14 and TRBJ1-1, with TRBD1 identical over 7 bases. Germline V gives CDR1 SGHDN, CDR2 FVKESK. This CDR3 is built from 16 residues. Trimming removed 1 base from V and 5 bases from J; junction bases left unmatched: 10.

V gene TRBV27 combines with J gene TRBJ2-1; possible D gene TRBD2, 6 bases. V was trimmed by 5 bases and J by 0 bases, leaving 11 bases between them. The CDR3 is made up of 15 amino acids. Germline V gene sequence: CDR1 MNHEY, CDR2 SMNVEV (reference sequence). This chain's CDR3 is CASSTGAGSYNEQFF. CDR3 nucleotides: TGTGCCAGCAGTACGGGAGCGGGCTCCTACAATGAGCAGTTCTTC.

This chain uses TRBV7-2 with TRBJ1-2; TRBD1 might be the D (5 bases). CDR1 is SGHTA, CDR2 FQGNSA, per germline. Trimming cost V 4 bases and J 7 bases, with 22 bases left between them. The CDR3 contains 16 residues. This CDR3 reads CASSSGTASPASGYTF. The CDR3 nucleotides read TGTGCCAGCAGCTCCGGGACGGCTTCCCCTGCTTCTGGCTACACCTTC.

The chain links TRBV12-3 or TRBV12-4 to TRBJ1-2; D is ambiguous. V was cut by 7 bases and J by 8 bases, with 14 bases left in between. This CDR3 has 12 residues. CDR3 amino acids: CASTTQLWGYTF. The CDR3 bases are TGTGCCAGCACCACGCAACTCTGGGGCTACACCTTC.

The gene calls are TRBV7-3 and TRBJ2-2, with unresolved D. Trimming shortened V by 1 base and J by 7 bases, and 10 bases separated the two germline ends. This CDR3 has 14 residues. The germline V gene has CDR1 SGHTA and CDR2 FQGTGA. CDR3 sequence: CASSLSSYDGELFF. The CDR3 nucleotides read TGTGCCAGCAGCTTAAGTTCATACGACGGGGAGCTGTTTTTT. Supplemented by reference TRBV7-3 and TRBJ2-2, the full variable domain reads GAGVSQTPSNKVTEKGKYVELRCDPISGHTALYWYRQSLGQGPEFLIYFQGTGAADDSGLPNDRFFAVRPEGSVSTLKIQRTERGDSAVYLCASSLSSYDGELFFGEGSRLTVL.

V usage is TRBV28 and J usage is TRBJ2-7, with a weak D call TRBD2 (6 bases). The germline V and J ends were trimmed by 6 bases and 0 bases, with 12 bases remaining between them. CDR1 MDHEN and CDR2 SYDVKM come from the germline V gene. The length of the CDR3 is 14 residues. In DNA form, the CDR3 reads TGTGCCAGCAGCCCCCTAGCGAGCTCCTACGAGCAGTACTTC. Encoded protein: CASSPLASSYEQYF.

This clone showed up just a few times. The rearrangement uses TRBV10-3 and TRBJ1-5; 7 bases map to TRBD1. The CDR3 is made up of 13 amino acids. The ends lost 10 bases at V and 0 bases at J; junction bases unmatched: 3. Germline V lookup: CDR1 ENHRY, CDR2 SYGVKD. The chain's CDR3 is CATQGSSNQPQHF. As DNA, the CDR3 is TGTGCCACACAGGGGAGTAGCAATCAGCCCCAGCATTTT.

This chain uses TRBV28 with TRBJ1-4; D remains ambiguous. The CDR3 is 13 amino acids. V lost 9 bases to trimming and J lost 8 bases, with 16 bases between them. The germline CDR1 and CDR2 sequences are MDHEN and SYDVKM. The CDR3 coding sequence is TGTGCCAGTACTAGGGATTATCGGGAAAAACTGTTTTTT. Its translation: CASTRDYREKLFF.

The sample holds a few counts of this clone. The chain joins TRBV18 to TRBJ2-3; possible D gene TRBD1, 5 bases. Germline CDR1 reads KGHSH; CDR2 reads LQKENI. V was trimmed by 4 bases and J by 0 bases, leaving 8 bases between them. The CDR3 length is 14 residues. CDR3: CASSRTLSTDTQYF. In DNA form, the CDR3 reads TGTGCCAGCTCACGGACACTGAGCACAGATACGCAGTATTTT.

The J gene is TRBJ2-2, the V gene TRBV6-5; D call uncertain. V was shortened by 6 bases and J by 4 bases, with 9 bases between the two germline ends. Germline V gene data show CDR1 as MNHEY and CDR2 as SVGAGI. This CDR3 is built from 13 residues. CDR3 DNA: TGTGCCAGCAGGGGATTGGGCACCGGGGAGCTGTTTTTT. Translated, it gives CASRGLGTGELFF.

This clone has only one observation. This chain links TRBV9 with TRBJ1-4; D is unresolved. Between the trimmed V and J ends, which lost 1 base and 4 bases, there was a span of 8 bases. The length of the CDR3 is 14 residues. Per germline, CDR1 SGDLS and CDR2 YYNGEE. Here the CDR3 reads CASSVSVLNEKLFF. CDR3 bases: TGTGCCAGCAGCGTATCCGTTCTTAATGAAAAACTGTTTTTT.

This clone was counted once. The chain recombines TRBV19 with TRBJ1-1, with D perhaps matching TRBD1 (6 bases). The CDR3 sequence is 16 residues long. The germline V and J ends were trimmed by 5 bases and 1 base, with 17 bases remaining between them. Germline V gives CDR1 LNHDA, CDR2 SQIVND (reference sequence). CDR3 in amino acids: CASSPRVWGANTEAFF. The CDR3 region has the DNA TGTGCCAGTAGTCCAAGGGTGTGGGGGGCGAACACTGAAGCTTTCTTT.

The chain carries TRBV6-1 and TRBJ2-1; D tentatively reads TRBD1 or TRBD2 (8 bases each). CDR1 and CDR2 (germline): MNHNS, SASEGT. This CDR3 region has 20 residues. The V and J ends lost 4 bases and 10 bases respectively, with 35 bases between them. CDR3 in DNA: TGTGCCAGCAGTGTTTCCCGACAGGGGAACCTTATTACGGGGGGGCGCGAGCAGTTCTTC. Its protein is CASSVSRQGNLITGGREQFF.

The chain is built from TRBV7-2 and TRBJ1-6; 9 positions match TRBD1. Unmatched junction bases numbered 6, after V lost 1 base and J lost 8 bases. Germline V gives CDR1 SGHTA, CDR2 FQGNSA. The CDR3 runs to 16 residues. CDR3 coding DNA: TGTGCCAGCAGCTTAGAGGACAGGGGAACCCATTCACCCCTCCACTTT. Translating it yields CASSLEDRGTHSPLHF.

The chain couples TRBV5-1 to TRBJ2-7, with D perhaps matching TRBD1 (5 bases). The CDR3 spans 14 residues. The V end was cut by 3 bases, the J end by 0 bases, with 10 bases between. The germline CDR1 and CDR2 sequences are SGHRS and YFSETQ. CDR3 sequence: CASSSTVYSYEQYF. In DNA form, the CDR3 reads TGCGCCAGCAGCTCGACAGTGTACTCCTACGAGCAGTACTTC.

The rearrangement joins TRBV5-1 to TRBJ2-2; 7 bases map to TRBD1. The V gene's germline CDR1 is SGHRS and CDR2 YFSETQ. V lost 7 bases, J lost 3 bases, and 6 bases stayed unmatched. The CDR3 loop spans 14 amino acids. The CDR3 DNA follows: TGCGCCAGCGCCAATACAGGGGACACCGGGGAGCTGTTTTTT. This gives the protein CASANTGDTGELFF.

This clone has a handful of counts. This rearrangement joins TRBV2 to TRBJ2-1; 9 bases align to TRBD1. Germline V CDR1 and CDR2: SNHLY, FYNNEI. The CDR3 runs to 14 residues. With V trimmed by 6 bases and J by 3 bases, 3 bases remained unmatched. The DNA of the CDR3 is TGTGCCAGCAGAACAGGGGGCAGCTACAATGAGCAGTTCTTC. It yields the protein CASRTGGSYNEQFF.

The chain joins TRBV4-3 to TRBJ1-6; 9 bases are a match to TRBD1. Germline V lookup: CDR1 LGHNA, CDR2 YSLEER. V was clipped by 1 base and J by 6 bases; unmatched bases: 7. The CDR3 is 17 amino acids. The CDR3 here is CASSQGSGQGSNSPLHF. CDR3 bases: TGCGCCAGCAGCCAAGGGTCTGGACAGGGGAGTAATTCACCCCTCCACTTT.

The chain couples TRBV2 to TRBJ2-7; 14 bases match TRBD2. V was clipped by 6 bases and J by 1 base; unmatched bases: 5. This CDR3 comprises 16 residues. Germline lookup yields CDR1 SNHLY and CDR2 FYNNEI. The CDR3 nucleotides are TGTGCCAGCAGCCCCGGACTAGCGGGAGGTTCCTACGAGCAGTACTTC. Amino acids: CASSPGLAGGSYEQYF.

This clone was detected only a few times. The rearrangement joins TRBV3-1 (or the pseudogene TRBV3-2) to TRBJ1-2; no reliable D call. The CDR3 loop spans 12 amino acids. The germline V gene has CDR1 LGHDT and CDR2 YNNKEL (reference sequence). V lost 5 bases, J lost 0 bases, and 4 bases lay in between. CDR3 in amino acids: CASSRANYGYTF. The CDR3 region has the DNA TGTGCCAGCAGCAGAGCTAACTATGGCTACACCTTC.

The chain employs TRBV4-2 and TRBJ2-1; TRBD2 might be the D (5 bases). This CDR3 is built from 15 residues. CDR1 is LGHNA and CDR2 is YNFKEQ in the germline V gene. V lost 0 bases and J 2 bases, leaving 8 bases between the germline ends. The CDR3 here is CASSQDWRAYNEQFF. The CDR3 nucleotides read TGTGCCAGCAGCCAAGATTGGCGGGCCTACAATGAGCAGTTCTTC.

The chain joins TRBV6-5 to TRBJ1-5, with 9 positions matching TRBD1. Germline assignment: CDR1 MNHEY and CDR2 SVGAGI. After removal of 6 bases from V and 6 bases from J, the junction contained 9 bases not matched to a gene. This CDR3 has 15 amino acids. The CDR3 sequence: CASSPGQGEGQPQHF. DNA of the CDR3: TGTGCCAGCAGCCCGGGACAGGGAGAGGGTCAGCCCCAGCATTTT.